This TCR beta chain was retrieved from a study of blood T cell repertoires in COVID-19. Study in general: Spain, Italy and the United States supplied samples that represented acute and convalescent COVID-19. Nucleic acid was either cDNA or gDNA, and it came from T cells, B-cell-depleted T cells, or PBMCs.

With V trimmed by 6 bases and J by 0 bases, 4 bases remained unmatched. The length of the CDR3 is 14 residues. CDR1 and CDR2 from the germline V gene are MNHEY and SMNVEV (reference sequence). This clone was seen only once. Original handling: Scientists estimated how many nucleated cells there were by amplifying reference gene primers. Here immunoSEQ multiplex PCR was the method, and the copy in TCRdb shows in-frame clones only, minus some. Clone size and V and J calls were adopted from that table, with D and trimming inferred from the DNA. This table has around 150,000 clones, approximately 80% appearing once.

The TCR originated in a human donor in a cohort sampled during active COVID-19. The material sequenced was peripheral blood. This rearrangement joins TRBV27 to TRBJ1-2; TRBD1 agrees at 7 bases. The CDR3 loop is CASRSTGANYGYTF. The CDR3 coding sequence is TGTGCCAGCAGGTCCACAGGGGCTAACTATGGCTACACCTTC.